Listed below are T cell receptor beta chains from one sample, sequenced in a study of T cell responses to AZD1222 COVID-19 vaccine. Only in-frame clones appear in the TCRdb table, and some are missing; sequencing was by immunoSEQ multiplex PCR. Here the sample spans tens of thousands of clones, 86% being singletons. The source was peripheral blood, collected on day 0 of AZD1222 vaccination. Every receptor here comes from an adult in good health. CDR3s include the opening cysteine and the closing phenylalanine or tryptophan. Fields, in order: J gene, clone size, V gene, CDR3 length, D gene, CDR3 protein, CDR3 DNA. D genes are given only for firm matches. Size is stated for part of the rows, as once, few or many counts, or as a class when the clone is expanded.

TRBJ1-4 . TRBV3-1/TRBV3-2 13 TRBD1 CASSLTGGEKLFF TGTGCCAGCAGCCTTACAGGGGGGGAAAAACTGTTTTTT
TRBJ2-1 . TRBV27 18 TRBD2 CASSLLRLAGGAYNEQFF TGTGCCAGCAGTTTACTCCGACTAGCGGGAGGGGCTTACAATGAGCAGTTCTTC
TRBJ2-1 few TRBV4-1 13 . CASSHHRNNEQFF TGCGCCAGCAGCCACCATAGGAACAATGAGCAGTTCTTC
TRBJ2-1 . TRBV7-6 18 . CASTLGGTGLSSYNEQFF TGTGCCAGCACCTTGGGGGGAACAGGGCTGAGCTCCTACAATGAGCAGTTCTTC
TRBJ2-7 once TRBV6-6 13 . CATLDDGHYEQYF TGTGCCACCTTGGACGACGGGCACTACGAGCAGTACTTC
TRBJ1-2 . TRBV3-1/TRBV3-2 14 TRBD1 CASSPDRGLRSYTF TGTGCCAGCAGCCCGGACAGGGGGCTTCGATCATACACCTTC
TRBJ1-1 . TRBV5-1 14 . CAISLQGRETEAFF TGCGCCATCAGCCTCCAGGGGAGGGAGACTGAAGCTTTCTTT
TRBJ2-1 . TRBV7-3 15 TRBD2 CASSFSPSGYNEQFF TGTGCCAGCAGCTTTAGTCCTAGCGGTTACAATGAGCAGTTCTTC
TRBJ2-1 . TRBV7-2 15 . CASSSLRGSYNEQFF TGTGCCAGCAGCTCCCTCAGAGGTTCCTACAATGAGCAGTTCTTC
TRBJ1-2 . TRBV11-2 13 TRBD1 CASSPTGEGGYTF TGTGCCAGCAGCCCTACAGGGGAGGGAGGCTACACCTTC
TRBJ2-5 . TRBV28 14 . CASSYDRSQETQYF TGTGCCAGCAGCTACGACAGGTCCCAAGAGACCCAGTACTTC
TRBJ2-2 once TRBV12-3/TRBV12-4 12 . CASRKESGELFF TGTGCCAGCAGGAAAGAGTCCGGGGAGCTGTTTTTT
TRBJ1-5 . TRBV7-2 14 . CASSSRTDDQPQHF TGTGCCAGCAGCTCGAGGACAGACGATCAGCCCCAGCATTTT
TRBJ2-7 few TRBV3-1/TRBV3-2 14 . CASSPGRRPYEQYF TGTGCCAGCAGCCCGGGACGCCGCCCCTACGAGCAGTACTTC
TRBJ1-2 . TRBV7-2 15 . CASSQDRGKGYGYTF TGTGCCAGCAGTCAAGACCGGGGCAAGGGCTATGGCTACACCTTC
TRBJ2-3 . TRBV3-1/TRBV3-2 18 TRBD2 CASSQDRSGSGLTDTQYF TGTGCCAGCAGCCAAGACCGAAGCGGGAGCGGGCTCACAGATACGCAGTATTTT
TRBJ2-6 . TRBV7-9 17 TRBD2 CASTKTSALSGANVLTF TGTGCCAGCACCAAAACTAGCGCGCTCTCTGGGGCCAACGTCCTGACTTTC
TRBJ1-1 few TRBV19 14 . CASSIGHSNTEAFF TGTGCCAGTAGTATCGGGCACTCCAACACTGAAGCTTTCTTT
TRBJ2-2 . TRBV11-2 17 . CASSSDREGVLWRELFF TGTGCCAGCAGCTCGGACAGGGAGGGGGTTTTGTGGCGGGAGCTGTTTTTT
TRBJ2-7 . TRBV13 15 . CASSVGQLWGYEQYF TGTGCCAGCAGCGTCGGTCAATTGTGGGGTTACGAGCAGTACTTC
TRBJ1-1 . TRBV7-9 14 . CASSLGGVNTEAFF TGTGCCAGCAGCTTAGGGGGAGTGAACACTGAAGCTTTCTTT
TRBJ2-7 . TRBV6-1 15 . CASSDWRINLYEQYF TGTGCCAGCAGTGATTGGAGGATTAACCTCTACGAGCAGTACTTC
TRBJ2-3 . TRBV5-1 16 . CASSLGGAVRADTQYF TGCGCCAGCAGCTTGGGTGGGGCGGTTCGTGCAGATACGCAGTATTTT
TRBJ1-3 . TRBV30 18 TRBD1 CAWSRQGALTFSGNTIYF TGTGCCTGGAGCCGACAGGGGGCCCTAACCTTCTCTGGAAACACCATATATTTT
TRBJ1-5 once TRBV6-5 16 TRBD1 CASSYSWDRDNQPQHF TGTGCCAGCAGTTACTCTTGGGACAGGGACAATCAGCCCCAGCATTTT
TRBJ1-4 . TRBV5-1 15 . CASSLAWGLNEKLFF TGCGCCAGCAGCTTGGCATGGGGCCTCAATGAAAAACTGTTTTTT
TRBJ2-4 . TRBV27 18 . CASSTRPRGGPAKNIQYF TGTGCCAGCAGTACCCGGCCCAGGGGGGGCCCCGCCAAAAACATTCAGTACTTC
TRBJ1-1 . TRBV3-1/TRBV3-2 13 . CASSSSRRGEAFF TGTGCCAGCAGCTCTAGCAGGCGGGGTGAAGCTTTCTTT
TRBJ2-1 . TRBV21-1 18 . CASSPQGAAVGSYNEQFF TGTGCCAGCAGCCCCCAAGGCGCTGCGGTGGGCTCCTACAATGAGCAGTTCTTC
TRBJ1-2 . TRBV30 13 . CAWSGSRYYGYTF TGTGCCTGGAGTGGGAGCCGTTATTATGGCTACACCTTC
TRBJ1-4 . TRBV27 13 . CASSRRFNEKLFF TGTGCCAGCAGTAGACGGTTTAATGAAAAACTGTTTTTT
TRBJ2-7 . TRBV7-9 13 . CASSSASSYEQYF TGTGCCAGCAGCTCAGCCAGCTCCTACGAGCAGTACTTC
TRBJ1-6 . TRBV19 15 . CASSIQATYNSPLHF TGTGCCAGTAGTATACAGGCGACATATAATTCACCCCTCCACTTT
TRBJ1-5 . TRBV7-8 13 . CASSLDSRQPQHF TGTGCCAGCAGCTTAGACAGCCGGCAGCCCCAGCATTTT
TRBJ1-2 . TRBV16 13 TRBD1 CASSRRDREGYTF TGTGCCAGCAGCCGCCGGGACAGGGAGGGCTACACCTTC
TRBJ2-7 . TRBV27 14 . CASKYIAGTYEQYF TGTGCCAGCAAGTATATTGCGGGAACCTACGAGCAGTACTTC
TRBJ1-3 few TRBV3-1/TRBV3-2 14 TRBD1 CASSRQGTGNTIYF TGTGCCAGCAGCCGACAGGGTACTGGAAACACCATATATTTT
TRBJ2-1 . TRBV28 16 TRBD1 CASSFAGGGTYNEQFF TGTGCCAGCAGTTTCGCAGGGGGCGGGACCTACAATGAGCAGTTCTTC
TRBJ1-4 . TRBV6-1 17 . CASSEGRGRGANEKLFF TGTGCCAGCAGTGAGGGACGAGGGAGAGGGGCTAATGAAAAACTGTTTTTT
TRBJ2-7 hyperexpanded TRBV11-2 12 . CASSLGHYEQYF TGTGCCAGCAGCTTAGGGCACTACGAGCAGTACTTC
TRBJ1-2 . TRBV19 12 . CASSIQDTDKTF TGTGCCAGTAGTATACAGGACACCGACAAAACCTTC
TRBJ1-1 . TRBV28 17 TRBD1 CASLKLYRGITNTEAFF TGTGCCAGCCTGAAGCTATACAGGGGGATTACGAACACTGAAGCTTTCTTT
TRBJ2-1 . TRBV7-2 15 . CASSAQGGEVNEQFF TGTGCCAGCAGCGCCCAGGGGGGGGAGGTCAATGAGCAGTTCTTC
TRBJ1-3 . TRBV7-2 16 . CASSLGGGSTGNTIYF TGTGCCAGCAGCTTAGGAGGGGGATCGACAGGAAACACCATATATTTT
TRBJ2-7 . TRBV18 12 . CASSPRSYEQYF TGTGCCAGCTCACCACGGAGCTACGAGCAGTACTTC
TRBJ1-1 . TRBV7-9 14 TRBD1 CASSGGQLNTEAFF TGTGCCAGCAGCGGGGGACAGCTGAACACTGAAGCTTTCTTT
TRBJ1-1 . TRBV3-1/TRBV3-2 14 . CASSQGGRNTEAFF TGTGCCAGCAGCCAAGGGGGCAGAAACACTGAAGCTTTCTTT
TRBJ1-2 . TRBV19 15 . CASSMNRGQGYGYTF TGTGCCAGTAGTATGAACCGGGGCCAGGGCTATGGCTACACCTTC
TRBJ2-1 . TRBV7-8 14 TRBD2 CASSSGLAYNEQFF TGTGCCAGCAGCTCGGGACTAGCATACAATGAGCAGTTCTTC
TRBJ2-7 . TRBV7-2 13 TRBD1 CASSKDRGHEQYF TGTGCCAGCAGCAAGGACAGGGGCCACGAGCAGTACTTC
TRBJ2-7 . TRBV5-4 15 . CASSLAPQRIYEQYF TGTGCCAGCAGCTTGGCTCCTCAGCGGATCTACGAGCAGTACTTC
TRBJ2-2 . TRBV28 11 . CASSLRGELFF TGTGCCAGCAGTTTACGCGGGGAGCTGTTTTTT
TRBJ1-4 . TRBV5-8 13 . CASSLESGGKLFF TGTGCCAGCAGCTTGGAGTCGGGTGGAAAACTGTTTTTT
TRBJ2-1 . TRBV3-1/TRBV3-2 16 TRBD2 CASSPGGGGSYNEQFF TGTGCCAGCAGCCCTGGGGGCGGGGGGTCCTACAATGAGCAGTTCTTC
TRBJ1-1 . TRBV20-1 10 . CSAKALGAFF TGCAGTGCTAAGGCCCTGGGAGCTTTCTTT
TRBJ1-6 . TRBV27 18 TRBD1 CASRLGQGVSSYNSPLHF TGTGCCAGCAGGCTAGGACAGGGGGTATCCTCCTATAATTCACCCCTCCACTTT
TRBJ2-1 . TRBV6-1 15 TRBD2 CASSESAGGSNEQFF TGTGCCAGCAGTGAGTCAGCGGGGGGAAGCAATGAGCAGTTCTTC